This T cell receptor (beta chain) was documented in a study of T cell responses to AZD1222 COVID-19 vaccine. Study in general: Second-dose recipients at about 4 or about 12 weeks were treated as one pooled group.

Broader study findings: Spike-spanning, vaccine-associated CD4 TCRs were dominant at 160-218 and 743-854. A reported finding is that nearly half of spike-specific TCRs target unmutated variant regions. Most donors were white British, females outnumbered males, and clonal diversity was possibly underestimated.

A note on this clone: Its antigen is currently unknown.

TCRdb's table, derived via immunoSEQ multiplex PCR, lists solely in-frame clones and lacks some. The data hold over 110,000 clones, with around 90% observed a single time. The CDR3 has 15 amino acids. Germline V CDR1 and CDR2: LGHNA, YSLEER. Trimming left V 4 bases short and J 0 bases short, with 10 bases between. The sequence was obtained from an adult in good health. The rearrangement uses TRBV4-3 and TRBJ1-5, with a tentative D call TRBD1 (5 bases). Sequencing was performed on peripheral blood, taken on day 0 of AZD1222 vaccination. The CDR3 DNA reads TGCGCCAGCAGCCCGACAGCGAATAGCAATCAGCCCCAGCATTTT. This encodes CASSPTANSNQPQHF.